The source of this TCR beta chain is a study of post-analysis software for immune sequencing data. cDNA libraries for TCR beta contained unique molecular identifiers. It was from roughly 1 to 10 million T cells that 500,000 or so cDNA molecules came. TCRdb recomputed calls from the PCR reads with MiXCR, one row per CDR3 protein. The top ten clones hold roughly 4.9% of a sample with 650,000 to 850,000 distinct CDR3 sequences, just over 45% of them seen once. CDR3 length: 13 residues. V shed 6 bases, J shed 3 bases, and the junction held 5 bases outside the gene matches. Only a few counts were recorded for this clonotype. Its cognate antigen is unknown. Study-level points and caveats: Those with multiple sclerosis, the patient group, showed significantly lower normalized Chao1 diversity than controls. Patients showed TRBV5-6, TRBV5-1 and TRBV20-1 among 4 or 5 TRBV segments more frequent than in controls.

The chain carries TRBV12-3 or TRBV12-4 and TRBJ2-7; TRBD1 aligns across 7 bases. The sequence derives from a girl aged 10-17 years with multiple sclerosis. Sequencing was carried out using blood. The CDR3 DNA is TGTGCCAGCAGCCAAGGGGGCGTCTACGAGCAGTACTTC. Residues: CASSQGGVYEQYF.